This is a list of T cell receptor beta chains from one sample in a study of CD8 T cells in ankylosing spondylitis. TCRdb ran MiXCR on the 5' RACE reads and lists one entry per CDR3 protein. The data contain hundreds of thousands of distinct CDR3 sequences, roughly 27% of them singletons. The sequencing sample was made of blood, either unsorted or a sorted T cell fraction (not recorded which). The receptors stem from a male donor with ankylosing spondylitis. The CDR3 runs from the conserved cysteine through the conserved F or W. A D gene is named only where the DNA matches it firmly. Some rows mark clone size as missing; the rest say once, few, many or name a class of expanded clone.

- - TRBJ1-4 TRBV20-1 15 CSATSYGALNEKLFF TGCAGTGCTACGTCCTATGGGGCCCTTAATGAAAAACTGTTTTTT
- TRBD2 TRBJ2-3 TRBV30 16 CAWSVGLAQTTDTQYF TGTGCCTGGAGTGTGGGACTAGCGCAAACCACAGATACGCAGTATTTT
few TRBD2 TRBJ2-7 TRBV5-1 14 CASSSAGTSFEQYF TGCGCCAGCAGCTCGGCCGGGACTAGTTTCGAGCAGTACTTC
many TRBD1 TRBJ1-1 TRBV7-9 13 CASSRQGATEAFF TGTGCCAGCAGCCGTCAGGGGGCCACTGAAGCTTTCTTT
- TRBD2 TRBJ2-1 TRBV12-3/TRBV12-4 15 CASSLVLAGENEQFF TGTGCCAGCAGTTTAGTACTAGCGGGGGAAAATGAGCAGTTCTTC
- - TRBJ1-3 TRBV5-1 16 CASSSDGRHSGNTIYF TGCGCCAGCAGCTCAGACGGACGGCACTCTGGAAACACCATATATTTT
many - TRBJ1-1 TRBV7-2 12 CASSLDEGEAFF TGTGCCAGCAGCTTAGACGAGGGGGAAGCTTTCTTT
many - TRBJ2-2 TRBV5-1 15 CASSLFSGANGELFF TGCGCCAGCAGCTTATTCTCAGGGGCGAACGGGGAGCTGTTTTTT
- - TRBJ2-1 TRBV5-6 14 CASSLDVIHNEQFF TGTGCCAGCAGCTTGGATGTCATACACAATGAGCAGTTCTTC
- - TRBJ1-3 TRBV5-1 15 CASSQGVASGNTIYF TGCGCCAGCAGCCAAGGGGTTGCGTCTGGAAACACCATATATTTT
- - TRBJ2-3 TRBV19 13 CATAEGLTDTQYF TGTGCCACCGCCGAGGGCCTCACAGATACGCAGTATTTT
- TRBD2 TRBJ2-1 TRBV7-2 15 CASSFGLAGADEQFF TGTGCCAGCAGCTTCGGACTAGCGGGAGCTGATGAGCAGTTCTTC
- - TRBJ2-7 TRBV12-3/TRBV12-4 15 CASSFSFSPIYEQYF TGTGCCAGCAGTTTCAGTTTTAGTCCTATCTACGAGCAGTACTTC
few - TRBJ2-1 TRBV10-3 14 CAITPGEVDNEQFF TGTGCCATCACCCCCGGGGAAGTGGACAATGAGCAGTTCTTC
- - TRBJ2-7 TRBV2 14 CASSDLRGPLEQYF TGTGCCAGCAGCGATCTTCGAGGCCCTTTGGAGCAGTACTTC
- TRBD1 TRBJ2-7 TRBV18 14 CASSPQGATGEQYF TGTGCCAGCTCACCACAGGGGGCGACGGGCGAGCAGTACTTC
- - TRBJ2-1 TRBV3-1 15 CASSPTVSSYNEQFF TGTGCCAGCAGCCCTACAGTGAGCTCCTACAATGAGCAGTTCTTC
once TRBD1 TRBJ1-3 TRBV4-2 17 CASSQEVTGSSGNTIYF TGTGCCAGCAGCCAAGAAGTGACAGGGTCCTCTGGAAACACCATATATTTT
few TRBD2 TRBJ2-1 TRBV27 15 CASSPIAGSYNEQFF TGTGCCAGCAGTCCCATAGCGGGCTCCTACAATGAGCAGTTCTTC
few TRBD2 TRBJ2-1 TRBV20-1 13 CSARGTSIDEQFF TGCAGTGCTAGGGGGACTAGCATCGATGAGCAGTTCTTC
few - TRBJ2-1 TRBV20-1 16 CSARGSSGHSYNEQFF TGCAGTGCTAGAGGGAGTAGCGGCCACTCCTACAATGAGCAGTTCTTC
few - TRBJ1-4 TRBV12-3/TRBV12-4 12 CASSTTGEKLFF TGTGCCAGCAGTACCACAGGGGAAAAACTGTTTTTT
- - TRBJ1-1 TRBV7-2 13 CASSFGQTTEAFF TGTGCCAGCAGCTTCGGACAGACAACTGAAGCTTTCTTT
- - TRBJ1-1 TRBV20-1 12 CSVYDRLGQAFF TGCAGTGTTTACGACAGGTTGGGCCAAGCTTTCTTT
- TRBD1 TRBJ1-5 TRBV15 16 CATSRARDRVGQPQHF TGTGCCACCAGCAGGGCCCGGGACAGGGTAGGTCAGCCCCAGCATTTT
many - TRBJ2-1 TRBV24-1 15 CATSDPGPKHNEQFF TGTGCCACCAGTGATCCCGGGCCCAAACACAATGAGCAGTTCTTC
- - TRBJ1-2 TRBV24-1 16 CATSGRLPGANYGYTF TGTGCCACCAGTGGACGACTTCCAGGAGCTAACTATGGCTACACCTTC
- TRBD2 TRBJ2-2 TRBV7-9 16 CASSTRTSGITGELFF TGTGCCAGCAGCACCCGGACTAGCGGGATCACCGGGGAGCTGTTTTTT
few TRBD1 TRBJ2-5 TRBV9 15 CASSPGTAPVGSQYF TGTGCCAGCAGCCCCGGGACAGCCCCGGTGGGTTCCCAGTACTTC
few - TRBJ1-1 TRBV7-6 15 CASSLAQGRDTEAFF TGTGCCAGCAGCTTAGCGCAGGGGAGGGACACTGAAGCTTTCTTT
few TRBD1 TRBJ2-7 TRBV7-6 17 CASSLAPMGTGSSEQYF TGTGCCAGCAGCTTAGCGCCGATGGGGACAGGGTCCAGCGAGCAGTACTTC
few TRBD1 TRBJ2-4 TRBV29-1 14 CSVRGQGQENIQYF TGCAGCGTTAGAGGACAGGGACAGGAAAACATTCAGTACTTC
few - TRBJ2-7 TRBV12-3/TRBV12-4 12 CASSRREYEQYF TGTGCCAGCAGTCGGAGGGAGTACGAGCAGTACTTC
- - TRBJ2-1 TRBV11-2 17 CASSFKMEVWGSNEQFF TGTGCCAGCAGCTTTAAAATGGAAGTTTGGGGGAGCAATGAGCAGTTCTTC
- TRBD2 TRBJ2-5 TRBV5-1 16 CASSLDRLADQETQYF TGCGCCAGCAGCTTGGATCGGCTAGCGGACCAAGAGACCCAGTACTTC
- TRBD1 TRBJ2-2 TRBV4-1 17 CASSQAGQGAGTGELFF TGCGCCAGCAGCCAAGCGGGACAGGGGGCAGGGACCGGGGAGCTGTTTTTT
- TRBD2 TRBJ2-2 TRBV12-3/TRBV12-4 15 CASSPGGLGTGELFF TGTGCCAGCAGCCCGGGAGGTCTGGGCACCGGGGAGCTGTTTTTT
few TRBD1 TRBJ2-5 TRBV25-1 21 CASSPLGTGGYLGGLQETQYF TGTGCCAGCAGCCCACTGGGGACAGGGGGCTATTTGGGAGGGCTCCAAGAGACCCAGTACTTC
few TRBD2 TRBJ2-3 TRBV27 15 CASSLSLAGTYTQYF TGTGCCAGCAGTTTATCGCTAGCGGGGACATATACGCAGTATTTT
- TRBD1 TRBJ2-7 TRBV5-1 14 CASSLEPGGYEQYF TGTGCCAGCAGCTTAGAGCCAGGGGGCTACGAGCAGTACTTC
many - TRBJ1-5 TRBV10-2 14 CASSEQGGNQPQHF TGCGCCAGCAGTGAACAGGGCGGCAATCAGCCCCAGCATTTT
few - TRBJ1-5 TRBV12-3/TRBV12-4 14 CASTWNPAISPQHF TGTGCCAGCACCTGGAACCCAGCAATCAGCCCCCAGCATTTT
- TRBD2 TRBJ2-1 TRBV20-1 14 CSARWGGRNNEQFF TGCAGTGCTAGGTGGGGCGGGAGGAACAATGAGCAGTTCTTC
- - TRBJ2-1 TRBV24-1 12 CATSDSLGEQFF TGTGCCACCAGTGATTCCCTCGGTGAGCAGTTCTTC